One sample yielded the 25 T cell receptor beta chains listed below, sequenced in a study of blood T cells in healthy people across ages. Sample-barcoded 5' priming and a J-beta primer mix drove a second PCR of about 7 to 11 cycles. One entry per CDR3 protein results from TCRdb running MiXCR on the 5' RACE reads. The sample holds 450,000 to 600,000 distinct CDR3 sequences, roughly a quarter seen once. In addition, the sample was reused for a study of T cells of mothers and their children.

The specimen sequenced was blood. These receptors all come from a boy aged 2 to 10 in good health.

V is TRBV10-2 and J is TRBJ2-2; 7 bases line up with TRBD1. Trimming at V came to 6 bases and at J to 1 base, leaving 5 bases not matched to a gene. This CDR3 has 15 amino acids. The V gene's germline CDR1 is WSHSY and CDR2 SAAADI. The CDR3 here is CASRWGTVNTGELFF. The CDR3 DNA is TGCGCCAGCAGGTGGGGGACAGTGAACACCGGGGAGCTGTTTTTT.

This clonotype came up a few times. V gene TRBV30 combines with J gene TRBJ1-4; D unresolved. There are 14 residues in the CDR3. Germline lookup yields CDR1 GTSNPN and CDR2 SVGIG (reference sequence). V was cut by 2 bases and J by 0 bases, with 7 bases left in between. Here the CDR3 reads CAWSLTATNEKLFF. In DNA, the CDR3 is TGTGCCTGGAGTTTGACTGCAACTAATGAAAAACTGTTTTTT.

This clonotype was found many times. The J gene is TRBJ2-5, the V gene TRBV20-1; perhaps TRBD1 as D (6 bases). This CDR3 contains 13 residues. Germline V gives CDR1 DFQATT, CDR2 SNEGSKA (reference sequence). The V end lost 4 bases, the J end lost 3 bases, and 12 bases lay between the germline ends. DNA for the CDR3: TGCAGTGCTACTCAGGGGCCCGAAGAGACCCAGTACTTC. It is translated as CSATQGPEETQYF.

The chain recombines TRBV6-1 with TRBJ1-1, with D uncertain. Trimming removed 3 bases from V and 10 bases from J, with 12 bases in between. This CDR3 spans 12 amino acids. From germline, CDR1 is MNHNS and CDR2 SASEGT. The CDR3 DNA follows: TGTGCCAGCAGTGACGGGGAGACGGCAGCTTTCTTT. Residues: CASSDGETAAFF.

In its sample, this clonotype was seen a few times. The rearrangement links TRBV27 to TRBJ2-7; 7 nucleotides match TRBD1. Losses at the gene ends were 4 bases for V and 1 base for J; bases not matched to a gene: 4. CDR1 and CDR2 from the germline V gene are MNHEY and SMNVEV (reference sequence). The CDR3 is 14 amino acids. In DNA form, the CDR3 reads TGTGCCAGCAGTTATGGGGGACAGTCCTACGAGCAGTACTTC. Protein sequence: CASSYGGQSYEQYF.

The rearrangement uses TRBV7-2 and TRBJ1-4; D gene uncertain. CDR3 length: 14 residues. V was cut by 5 bases and J by 4 bases, with 11 bases left in between. Per germline, CDR1 SGHTA and CDR2 FQGNSA. CDR3 amino acids: CASSPGVVNEKLFF. The CDR3, as DNA: TGTGCCAGCAGCCCGGGAGTGGTTAATGAAAAACTGTTTTTT.

Notes on this clonotype: Sequence at one end of the junction differs from germline and may be a read error. The chain has TRBV3-1 and TRBJ1-2, with D tentatively TRBD1 (5 bases). This CDR3 is built from 15 residues. Germline CDR1 is LGHDT and CDR2 is YNNKEL (reference sequence). The CDR3 nucleotides read TGCGCCAGCAGCCAAGATAGTCGGCAGGGCTACGGCTACACCTTC. Translated, it gives CASSQDSRQGYGYTF.

The table lists this clonotype with a few counts. This chain uses TRBV20-1 with TRBJ1-1; maybe TRBD1 (6 bases). CDR1 and CDR2 from the germline V gene are DFQATT and SNEGSKA (reference sequence). Trimming removed 4 bases at V and 1 base at J, with 13 bases between. The CDR3 has 14 residues. The CDR3 loop reads CSATMGGPNTEAFF. CDR3 coding DNA: TGCAGTGCTACCATGGGGGGCCCGAACACTGAAGCTTTCTTT.

The chain has TRBV6-5 and TRBJ2-3; the D gene is possibly TRBD2 (6 bases). This CDR3 is 16 amino acids long. V dropped 2 bases and J dropped 0 bases, with 12 bases sitting between them. In germline, CDR1 is MNHEY, CDR2 SVGAGI. The CDR3 here is CASSYTASVSTDTQYF. CDR3 nucleotide sequence: TGTGCCAGCAGTTACACGGCTAGCGTTAGCACAGATACGCAGTATTTT.

This clonotype was observed at least ten times. This sequence joins TRBV5-1 and TRBJ2-1; 15 bases match TRBD2. Germline V gene sequence: CDR1 SGHRS, CDR2 YFSETQ. CDR3 length equals 19 residues. Unmatched junction bases numbered 8, after V lost 4 bases and J lost 0 bases. The CDR3 sequence is CASSRGLAGGPSSYNEQFF. The CDR3 DNA is TGCGCCAGCAGCCGGGGACTAGCGGGAGGTCCGAGCTCCTACAATGAGCAGTTCTTC.

The rearrangement uses TRBV7-6 and TRBJ2-6, with D tentatively TRBD2 (6 bases). The germline V and J ends were trimmed by 4 bases and 0 bases, with 16 bases remaining between them. CDR1 and CDR2 (germline): SGHVS, FNYEAQ. There are 18 residues in the CDR3. CDR3 bases: TGTGCCAGCAGCTCGGGACTCGAGTTGTACTCTGGGGCCAACGTCCTGACTTTC. Amino acids: CASSSGLELYSGANVLTF. The full variable domain, with the rest looked up from reference TRBV7-6 and TRBJ2-6, is GAGVSQSPRYKVTKRGQDVALRCDPISGHVSLYWYRQALGQGPEFLTYFNYEAQQDKSGLPNDRFSAERPEGSISTLTIQRTEQRDSAMYRCASSSGLELYSGANVLTFGAGSRLTVL.

This chain joins TRBV20-1 and TRBJ2-7; 9 positions match TRBD2. V shed 6 bases and J 0 bases; nucleotides not matched to a gene: 3. The CDR3 runs to 13 residues. Germline-derived CDR1 and CDR2 are DFQATT and SNEGSKA (reference sequence). The CDR3 DNA follows: TGCAGTGCCGTAGCGGGAGCCTCCTACGAGCAGTACTTC. Amino acids: CSAVAGASYEQYF.

This clonotype was seen once. The chain joins TRBV28 to TRBJ2-3; 7 nucleotides match TRBD2. The V gene end was trimmed by 7 bases and the J gene end by 0 bases; junction bases not matched to a gene: 13. This CDR3 has 17 amino acids. In germline, CDR1 is MDHEN, CDR2 SYDVKM. The CDR3: CASIFSTGGTSTDTQYF. CDR3 nucleotide sequence: TGTGCCAGCATTTTCTCTACGGGGGGTACTAGCACAGATACGCAGTATTTT.

The rearrangement joins TRBV19 to TRBJ2-1; 7 bases agree with TRBD1. The V segment lost 4 bases and the J segment 8 bases; nucleotides outside the gene matches: 14. Germline V gene sequence: CDR1 LNHDA, CDR2 SQIVND (reference sequence). This CDR3 spans 16 amino acids. The CDR3 loop reads CASSTLTGKVRYEQFF. CDR3 coding DNA: TGTGCCAGTAGTACCCTGACAGGGAAGGTTAGGTATGAGCAGTTCTTC.

This clonotype was picked up a small number of times. The rearrangement joins TRBV29-1 to TRBJ1-1; the D is unclear. The V end was cut by 8 bases, the J end by 6 bases, with 16 bases between. Germline V gene data show CDR1 as SQVTM and CDR2 as ANQGSEA. The CDR3 runs 12 residues. The CDR3 nucleotides are TGCAGCCCGGCCCTTTTGGCTGCTGAAGCTTTCTTT. It translates to CSPALLAAEAFF. Full variable domain (rest looked up from reference TRBV29-1 and TRBJ1-1): SAVISQKPSRDICQRGTSLTIQCQVDSQVTMMFWYRQQPGQSLTLIATANQGSEATYESGFVIDKFPISRPNLTFSTLTVSNMSPEDSSIYLCSPALLAAEAFFGQGTRLTVV.

The chain joins TRBV6-1 to TRBJ2-7; no clear D. V dropped 2 bases and J dropped 9 bases, with 17 bases sitting between them. Germline values: CDR1 MNHNS, CDR2 SASEGT. The CDR3 loop spans 14 amino acids. CDR3 amino acids: CASSESNGPDRQYF. In DNA form, the CDR3 reads TGTGCCAGCAGTGAAAGTAATGGGCCAGATAGGCAGTACTTC.

This rearrangement joins TRBV15 to TRBJ2-7; weak D call: TRBD2 (6 bases). Germline CDR1 reads LNHNV; CDR2 reads YYDKDF (reference sequence). The length of the CDR3 is 18 residues. V was pared by 1 base and J by 3 bases, with 22 bases between. CDR3 DNA: TGTGCCACCAGCAGAGGCGATAGCGGATGGTTCGACTACTACGAGCAGTACTTC. Protein: CATSRGDSGWFDYYEQYF. The full variable domain, with the rest looked up from reference TRBV15 and TRBJ2-7, is DAMVIQNPRYQVTQFGKPVTLSCSQTLNHNVMYWYQQKSSQAPKLLFHYYDKDFNNEADTPDNFQSRRPNTSFCFLDIRSPGLGDTAMYLCATSRGDSGWFDYYEQYFGPGTRLTVT.

The sample holds a few counts of this clonotype. J is TRBJ2-1 and V is TRBV12-3 or TRBV12-4, with TRBD2 as a possible D gene (6 bases). Trimming removed 6 bases at V and 10 bases at J, with 16 bases between. The CDR3 is made up of 13 amino acids. CDR3 sequence (DNA): TGTGCCAGCAGCCCCCTGGAGGGGAACGAGCAGTTCTTC. It specifies CASSPLEGNEQFF.

This chain connects TRBV10-3 to TRBJ2-7; 7 bases agree with TRBD1. CDR3 size: 13 residues. CDR1 is ENHRY, CDR2 SYGVKD, per germline. Trimming cost V 11 bases and J 5 bases; bases outside gene matches: 12. The CDR3 DNA is TGTGCCTCACAACAGGGGAACCGCGACGAGCAGTACTTC. Translated: CASQQGNRDEQYF.

This clonotype was seen repeatedly, ten times or more. This chain uses TRBV5-1 with TRBJ2-1; tentatively, D is TRBD1 (5 bases). CDR1 is SGHRS, CDR2 YFSETQ, per germline. Trimming stripped 4 bases from V and 2 bases from J, with 16 bases between. The CDR3 runs 16 residues. The CDR3 loop is CASSPGLGVPYNEQFF. In nucleotides, the CDR3 is TGCGCCAGCAGCCCGGGTCTAGGGGTGCCCTACAATGAGCAGTTCTTC.

The chain joins TRBV19 to TRBJ2-1; a possible D gene is TRBD1 (5 bases). This CDR3 has 14 residues. Germline V gene lookup returns CDR1 LNHDA and CDR2 SQIVND (reference sequence). V was pared by 8 bases and J by 4 bases, with 15 bases between. The chain's CDR3 is CASSGPPKYNEQFF. The CDR3 nucleotides read TGTGCCAGTTCAGGGCCACCGAAATACAATGAGCAGTTCTTC. The variable domain in full, completed from reference TRBV19 and TRBJ2-1, reads DGGITQSPKYLFRKEGQNVTLSCEQNLNHDAMYWYRQDPGQGLRLIYYSQIVNDFQKGDIAEGYSVSREKKESFPLTVTSAQKNPTAFYLCASSGPPKYNEQFFGPGTRLTVL.

V usage is TRBV4-3 and J usage is TRBJ2-3; D gene uncertain. Looked up from germline, CDR1 is LGHNA and CDR2 is YSLEER. The CDR3 spans 12 residues. Trimming pared 1 base from V and 6 bases from J, leaving 5 bases between. CDR3 sequence reads: CASSQVGDTQYF. Here the CDR3 DNA reads TGCGCCAGCAGCCAAGTCGGGGATACGCAGTATTTT.

The V and J genes are TRBV6-1 and TRBJ1-1; D is unclear. This CDR3 has 13 residues. The V end was cut by 7 bases, the J end by 0 bases, with 9 bases between. CDR1 is MNHNS and CDR2 is SASEGT in the germline V gene. CDR3 in amino acids: CASTTHMNTEAFF. CDR3 bases: TGTGCCAGCACCACCCACATGAACACTGAAGCTTTCTTT.

This clonotype came up a few times. The chain combines TRBV7-2 with TRBJ1-4, with 9 bases lining up with TRBD1. J gave up 7 bases and V 5 bases, and 5 bases lay outside the gene matches. The CDR3 runs 14 residues. Germline V gives CDR1 SGHTA, CDR2 FQGNSA. The CDR3 is CASSARTGAEKLFF. The CDR3 region has the DNA TGTGCCAGCAGCGCAAGGACAGGGGCTGAAAAACTGTTTTTT. Drawing the rest from reference TRBV7-2 and TRBJ1-4, the complete variable domain is GAGVSQSPSNKVTEKGKDVELRCDPISGHTALYWYRQSLGQGLEFLIYFQGNSAPDKSGLPSDRFSAERTGGSVSTLTIQRTQQEDSAVYLCASSARTGAEKLFFGSGTQLSVL.

The J gene is TRBJ2-4, the V gene TRBV2; 14 bases line up with TRBD2. V lost 4 bases, J lost 6 bases, and 5 bases stayed unmatched. The CDR3 has 16 residues. CDR1 and CDR2 from the germline V gene are SNHLY and FYNNEI. The CDR3 coding sequence is TGTGCCAGCAGTGGGACTAGCGGGGGGCTAGGAAACATTCAGTACTTC. It encodes CASSGTSGGLGNIQYF.